This record looks at one T cell receptor (beta chain) sequence and its context. The antigen this receptor binds is unknown. Base qualities are not provided; no much larger clone lies one nucleotide away. Ficoll-Paque density gradient centrifugation was used to isolate PBMCs. The V end loses 4 bases and the J end loses 7 bases, and a stretch of 14 bases separates them. From the cysteine up to the phenylalanine, the CDR3 has a length of 13 residues. The retained sequence is limited to the CDR3, 39 bases, with the frame set at the first base. The sample originates from a study of T-cell memory formation after mild COVID-19 (dated by TCRdb to 2020 to 2022). Study-wide context: TCR sequence clusters from the two donors were found to be largely donor specific. T-cell clones expanding and contracting after mild COVID-19 in a couple of donors were tracked by longitudinal TCRalpha and TCRbeta repertoire sequencing. The cohort was made up of two young adult volunteers, one female and one male, who were previously healthy. Summary of the overall study and its limitations: Some responding clones were found in pre-infection memory, which suggests that pre-existing cross-reactive memory T cells took part in the SARS-CoV-2 response. Whether the second-wave clones peaking on day 37 were SARS-CoV-2 specific was not confirmed. Contracting CD4+ clones turned up mainly in the CM and EM memory subsets, whereas EMRA was where CD8+ clones were enriched. Only a couple of mild cases were covered in the study, and larger cohorts including severe cases with pre-infection samples were considered necessary. Balanced CD4/CD8 phenotypes were observed for clones contracting from day 15 to 85, whereas a bias towards CD4+ was observed for a second wave of clones expanding from day 15 to 37.

The sequencer listed for this sample is Illumina NovaSeq 6000. TCRalpha and TCRbeta cDNA libraries were constructed by 5'RACE with constant-segment primers, with sample barcodes and unique molecular identifiers being introduced. RNA was extracted from every sample with Trizol reagent. Amplification of the libraries took two PCR steps, and the second step added a second sample barcode plus Illumina TruSeq adapters. The libraries were sequenced on an Illumina NovaSeq using 2 x 150 bp paired-end reads. Per the authors' processing: With migec v1.2.7, reads were demultiplexed and then collapsed into UMI-guided consensus sequences. Using mixcr v2.1.11, UMI consensuses were aligned to TRA and TRB V and J templates and then assembled into clonotypes. Expanded or contracted clonotypes were those called significant by both edgeR and NoisET, with noise models trained on biological replicates. For edgeR calls, the cutoffs were a false discovery rate-adjusted p below 0.01 and a log2 fold-change threshold of 1. As an exploratory analysis of dynamics, max-normalized trajectories of the 1000 most abundant clonotypes were examined by PCA with hierarchical clustering. Separately sequenced CD4+ and CD8+ repertoires were used to assign the CD4 or CD8 phenotype of responding clones. The public sequencing data were trimmed at Q25 with fastp and processed into clonotypes with MiXCR by TCRdb, which kept only in-frame beta chains. Each record represents a unique CDR3 protein, reported with the most common genes and DNA among its rows. TCRdb, not the authors, supplied the V and J calls. The sample has a few hundred thousand distinct CDR3 sequences on record, roughly 23% of them singletons. Under 15% of the sample is in the top ten clones.

The sequence was obtained from an adult woman who had mild COVID-19 (a few samples of this study predate the infection). The sample titles of this study are shuffled in the database, so cell type and time point are left out; the donor was told from shared clones. Sequenced material: PBMCs or a T cell subset sorted from them (not recorded which). The chain joins TRBV12-3 or TRBV12-4 to TRBJ2-7; TRBD1 is perhaps the D gene, given 5 matching bases. The CDR3 here reads CASSSDTAREQYF. DNA sequence: TGTGCCAGCAGTTCGGACACTGCGAGGGAGCAGTACTTC.